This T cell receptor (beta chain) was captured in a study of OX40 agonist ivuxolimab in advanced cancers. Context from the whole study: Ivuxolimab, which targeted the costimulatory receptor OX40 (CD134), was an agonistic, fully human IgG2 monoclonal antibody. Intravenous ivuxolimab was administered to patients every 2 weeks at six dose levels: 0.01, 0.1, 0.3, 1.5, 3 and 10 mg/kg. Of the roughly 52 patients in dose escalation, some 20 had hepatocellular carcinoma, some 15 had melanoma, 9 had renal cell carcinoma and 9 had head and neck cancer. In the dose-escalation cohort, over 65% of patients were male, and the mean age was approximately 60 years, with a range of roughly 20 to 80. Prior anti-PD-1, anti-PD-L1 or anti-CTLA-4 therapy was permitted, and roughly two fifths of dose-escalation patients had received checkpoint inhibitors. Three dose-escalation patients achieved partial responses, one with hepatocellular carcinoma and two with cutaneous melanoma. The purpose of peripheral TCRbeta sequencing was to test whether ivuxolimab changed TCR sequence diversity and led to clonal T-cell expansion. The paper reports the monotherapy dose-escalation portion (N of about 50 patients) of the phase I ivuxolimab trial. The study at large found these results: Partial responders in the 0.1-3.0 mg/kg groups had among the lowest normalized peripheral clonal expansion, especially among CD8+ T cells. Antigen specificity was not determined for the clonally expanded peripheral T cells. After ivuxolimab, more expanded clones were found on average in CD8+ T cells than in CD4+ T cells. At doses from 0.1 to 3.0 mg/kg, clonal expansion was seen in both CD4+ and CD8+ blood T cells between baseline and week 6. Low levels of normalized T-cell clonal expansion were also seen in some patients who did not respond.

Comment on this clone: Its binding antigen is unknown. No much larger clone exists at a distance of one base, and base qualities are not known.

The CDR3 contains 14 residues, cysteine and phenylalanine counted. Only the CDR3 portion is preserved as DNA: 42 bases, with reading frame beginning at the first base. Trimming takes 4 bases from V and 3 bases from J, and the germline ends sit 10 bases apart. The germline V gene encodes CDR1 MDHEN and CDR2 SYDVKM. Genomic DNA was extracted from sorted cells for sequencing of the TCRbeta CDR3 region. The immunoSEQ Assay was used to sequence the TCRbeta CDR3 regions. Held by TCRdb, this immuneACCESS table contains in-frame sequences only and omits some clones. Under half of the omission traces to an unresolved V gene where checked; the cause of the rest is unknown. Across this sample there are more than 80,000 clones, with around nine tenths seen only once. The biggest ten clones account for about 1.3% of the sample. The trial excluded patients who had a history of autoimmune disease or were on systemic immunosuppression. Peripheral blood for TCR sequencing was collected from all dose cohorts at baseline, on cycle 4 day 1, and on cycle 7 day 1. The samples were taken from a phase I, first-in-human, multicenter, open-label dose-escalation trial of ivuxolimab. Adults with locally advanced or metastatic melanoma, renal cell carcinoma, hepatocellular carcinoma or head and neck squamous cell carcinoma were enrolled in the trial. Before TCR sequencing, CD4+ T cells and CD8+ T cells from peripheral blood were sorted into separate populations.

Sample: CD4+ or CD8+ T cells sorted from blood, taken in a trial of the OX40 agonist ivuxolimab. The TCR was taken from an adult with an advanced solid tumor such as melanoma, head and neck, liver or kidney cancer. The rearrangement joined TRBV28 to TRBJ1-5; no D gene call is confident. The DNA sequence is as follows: TGTGCCAGCAGTTGGAACGGCTACAATCAGCCCCAGCATTTT. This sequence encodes CASSWNGYNQPQHF.